The 10 T cell receptor beta chains reported below all come from one sample, sequenced in a study of T cell repertoires in cytomegalovirus infection. These receptors' antigens are unknown. TCRdb called the reads again in MiXCR, with one record for every CDR3 protein. The sample lists roughly 100,000 distinct CDR3 sequences; under 55% were seen once. This specimen was CD8+ T cells from cultured PBMCs, taken from culture after CMV antigen stimulation. The receptor set was obtained from a human donor in good health (CMV status not recorded). Some clones in this sample may be carry-over from other donors' samples.

The chain employs TRBV7-9 and TRBJ1-4, with D possibly TRBD1 on 5 matching bases. Germline V gene data show CDR1 as SEHNR and CDR2 as FQNEAQ (reference sequence). Trimming stripped 0 bases from V and 6 bases from J, with 11 bases between. The CDR3 has 15 residues. The CDR3: CASSLAVAGDEKLFF. The CDR3 DNA reads TGTGCCAGCAGCTTAGCTGTGGCGGGGGATGAAAAACTGTTTTTT. Looking up the rest from reference TRBV7-9 and TRBJ1-4 gives the full variable domain: DTGVSQNPRHKITKRGQNVTFRCDPISEHNRLYWYRQTLGQGPEFLTYFQNEAQLEKSRLLSDRFSAERPKGSFSTLEIQRTEQGDSAMYLCASSLAVAGDEKLFFGSGTQLSVL.

This clonotype was detected a few times. The V and J genes are TRBV7-6 and TRBJ2-5, with D perhaps matching TRBD2 (6 bases). There are 15 residues in the CDR3. The V end was cut by 3 bases, the J end by 0 bases, with 11 bases between. Germline CDR1 SGHVS, CDR2 FNYEAQ. CDR3: CASSFGTLHQETQYF. The CDR3 DNA follows: TGTGCCAGCAGCTTCGGGACTCTCCACCAAGAGACCCAGTACTTC. Complete variable domain (other parts from reference TRBV7-6 and TRBJ2-5): GAGVSQSPRYKVTKRGQDVALRCDPISGHVSLYWYRQALGQGPEFLTYFNYEAQQDKSGLPNDRFSAERPEGSISTLTIQRTEQRDSAMYRCASSFGTLHQETQYFGPGTRLLVL.

The genes are TRBV12-3 or TRBV12-4 and TRBJ2-1; TRBD2 aligns across 8 bases. After removal of 5 bases from V and 0 bases from J, the junction contained 6 bases not matched to a gene. The CDR3 is 16 residues long. CDR3 sequence (DNA): TGTGCCAGCAGTGAAGGACTAGCCCGCTCCTACAATGAGCAGTTCTTC. Residues: CASSEGLARSYNEQFF.

V is TRBV20-1 and J is TRBJ2-1; 8 bases line up with TRBD1. Losses at the gene ends were 0 bases for V and 3 bases for J; bases not matched to a gene: 7. Germline values: CDR1 DFQATT, CDR2 SNEGSKA (reference sequence). The CDR3 consists of 16 residues. The CDR3 DNA reads as TGCAGTGCTAGAGATCAGGCAGGGGGCGACTACAATGAGCAGTTCTTC. It is translated as CSARDQAGGDYNEQFF.

This clonotype was picked up one time. The J gene is TRBJ2-5, the V gene TRBV6-7; D gene unclear. TRBV6-7 is filed as an ORF, its function uncertain. V shed 0 bases and J shed 1 base, with 18 bases lying between them. This CDR3 comprises 18 residues. The CDR3 protein is CASSYSSLIRRCQETQYF. CDR3 nucleotides: TGTGCCAGCAGTTACTCGAGCCTAATCCGGAGATGCCAAGAGACCCAGTACTTC.

The chain has TRBV11-2 and TRBJ2-7, with D maybe TRBD2 (6 bases). The germline V gene encodes CDR1 SGHAT and CDR2 FQNNGV. The CDR3 totals 15 residues. Trimming pared 2 bases from V and 0 bases from J, leaving 11 bases between. CDR3 nucleotide sequence: TGTGCCAGCAGCTTACCCGGAGGGTTCTCCTACGAGCAGTACTTC. It specifies CASSLPGGFSYEQYF.

The rearrangement links TRBV29-1 to TRBJ1-1; TRBD1 aligns across 11 bases. This CDR3 comprises 15 residues. Per the germline V gene, CDR1 is SQVTM and CDR2 is ANQGSEA. J was trimmed by 3 bases and V by 7 bases; bases with no gene match: 10. This CDR3 reads CSGWDRGIGDTEAFF. The CDR3 DNA reads as TGCAGCGGCTGGGACAGGGGGATCGGAGACACTGAAGCTTTCTTT.

This clonotype was counted a few times. The chain is built from TRBV3-1 and TRBJ2-5; 7 bases are a match to TRBD2. The CDR3 has 15 amino acids. Germline CDR1 and CDR2: LGHDT and YNNKEL (reference sequence). J lost 3 bases, V lost 2 bases, and 6 bases had no gene match. The CDR3 bases are TGTGCCAGCAGCCAACCATCTAGCGGAAAAGAGACCCAGTACTTC. It is translated as CASSQPSSGKETQYF.

The V and J genes are TRBV29-1 and TRBJ2-7; 11 nucleotides align to TRBD1. The junction had 4 bases not matched to a gene; V was cut back by 6 bases and J by 3 bases. Germline values: CDR1 SQVTM, CDR2 ANQGSEA. This CDR3 contains 13 residues. This CDR3 reads CSVTGTGGYEQYF. The CDR3 nucleotides are TGCAGCGTCACCGGGACAGGGGGCTACGAGCAGTACTTC.

The V call is TRBV12-3 or TRBV12-4, the J call TRBJ1-5; D might be TRBD1 (5 bases). The CDR3 sequence is 14 residues long. Trimming took off 4 bases at V and 7 bases at J, with 14 bases between the two ends. This chain's CDR3 is CASSSRGLEQPQHF. The CDR3 DNA is TGTGCCAGCAGTTCCCGGGGACTGGAACAGCCCCAGCATTTT.